The 5 T cell receptor beta chains below come from one sample, sequenced in a study of T-cell memory formation after mild COVID-19. Via MiXCR, TCRdb re-called the 5' RACE reads, giving one row per CDR3 protein. The sample has a few hundred thousand distinct CDR3 sequences, roughly a fifth seen once. The material sequenced was PBMCs or a T cell subset sorted from them (not recorded which). The receptors derive from a young man who had mild COVID-19 (a few samples of this study predate the infection). Cell type and time point are not known.

In its sample, this clonotype was seen a few times. The CDR3 bases are TGTGCCAGCAGTCCCGGGACTAGCATCTACAATGAGCAGTTCTTC. This sequence encodes CASSPGTSIYNEQFF. The chain employs TRBV7-3 and TRBJ2-1; 9 bases match TRBD2. Trimming took 6 bases from V and 3 from J; bases not matched to a gene: 6. CDR3 length: 15 residues. CDR1 and CDR2 from the germline V gene are SGHTA and FQGTGA. The full variable domain, completed using reference TRBV7-3 and TRBJ2-1, is GAGVSQTPSNKVTEKGKYVELRCDPISGHTALYWYRQSLGQGPEFLIYFQGTGAADDSGLPNDRFFAVRPEGSVSTLKIQRTERGDSAVYLCASSPGTSIYNEQFFGPGTRLTVL.

This clonotype occurred many times. This rearrangement joins TRBV7-9 to TRBJ2-3; D not certain. CDR3 length equals 15 residues. Trimming pared 5 bases from V and 3 bases from J, leaving 15 bases between. CDR1 SEHNR and CDR2 FQNEAQ come from the germline V gene (reference sequence). This CDR3 reads CASSPNRLGTDTQYF. CDR3 in DNA: TGTGCCAGCAGCCCGAATCGACTGGGTACAGATACGCAGTATTTT.

The chain is built from TRBV20-1 and TRBJ2-6, with D uncertain. The V gene lost 6 bases and the J gene lost 0 bases, with 9 bases spanning the gap. Looked up from germline, CDR1 is DFQATT and CDR2 is SNEGSKA (reference sequence). This CDR3 has 14 amino acids. CDR3 sequence (DNA): TGCAGTGCGAAAGACATCTCTGGGGCCAACGTCCTGACTTTC. Its translation is CSAKDISGANVLTF.

This clonotype has a handful of counts. This chain joins TRBV5-1 and TRBJ2-7; 9 positions match TRBD1. Germline values: CDR1 SGHRS, CDR2 YFSETQ. The CDR3 totals 15 residues. V shed 1 base and J 6 bases; nucleotides not matched to a gene: 8. The CDR3 region has the DNA TGCGCCAGCAGCTTGAGATCGGGACAGGGTGGCGAGCAGTACGTC. Its translation: CASSLRSGQGGEQYV.

This clonotype was seen many times. The gene calls are TRBV5-6 and TRBJ2-7; D call uncertain. With 5 bases removed from V and 3 bases from J, the gap between germline ends came to 9 bases. The CDR3 loop spans 12 amino acids. Germline V CDR1 and CDR2: SGHDT, YYEEEE. Here the CDR3 DNA reads TGTGCCAGCAGAATGGGCAGCTACGAGCAGTACTTC. Residues: CASRMGSYEQYF. The full variable domain, completed using reference TRBV5-6 and TRBJ2-7, is DAGVTQSPTHLIKTRGQQVTLRCSPKSGHDTVSWYQQALGQGPQFIFQYYEEEERQRGNFPDRFSGHQFPNYSSELNVNALLLGDSALYLCASRMGSYEQYFGPGTRLTVT.